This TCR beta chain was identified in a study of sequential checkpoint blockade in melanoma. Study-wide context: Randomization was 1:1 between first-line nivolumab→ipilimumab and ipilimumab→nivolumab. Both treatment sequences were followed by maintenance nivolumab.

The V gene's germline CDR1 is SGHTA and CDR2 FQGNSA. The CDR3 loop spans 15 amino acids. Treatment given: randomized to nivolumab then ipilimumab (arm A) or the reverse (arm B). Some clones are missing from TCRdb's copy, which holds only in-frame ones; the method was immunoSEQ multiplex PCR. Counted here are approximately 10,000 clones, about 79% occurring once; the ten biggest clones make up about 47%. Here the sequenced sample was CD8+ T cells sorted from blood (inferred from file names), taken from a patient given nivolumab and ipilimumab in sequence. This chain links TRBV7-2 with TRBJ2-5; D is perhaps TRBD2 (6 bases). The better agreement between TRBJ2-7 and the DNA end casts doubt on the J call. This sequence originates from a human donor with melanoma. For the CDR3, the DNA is TGTGCCAGCAGCTCGGGACGGGGGACTTCCTACGAGCAGTACTTC. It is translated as CASSSGRGTSYEQYF.